Following are 5 T cell receptor beta chains from one sample sequenced in a study of cytomegalovirus exposure and HLA in healthy donors. This PCR relied on a set of 60 Vbeta primers and 13 Jbeta primers. Measured with immunoSEQ multiplex PCR; TCRdb has only the in-frame clones, and not every one. The data hold some 150,000 clones, with approximately 9% observed a single time. Sequencing input: PBMCs. These receptors all come from a woman aged 40 to 50 in good health and CMV-seropositive.

This chain joins TRBV27 and TRBJ1-1; D might be TRBD1 (5 bases). The germline CDR1 and CDR2 sequences are MNHEY and SMNVEV (reference sequence). V was trimmed by 5 bases and J by 6 bases, leaving 19 bases between them. This CDR3 contains 15 residues. The CDR3 nucleotides are TGTGCCAGCAGTCCGTGGGCGGGGGAAGGGGCTGAAGCTTTCTTT. Translation gives CASSPWAGEGAEAFF.

The sample holds a few counts of this clone. CDR3 protein: CASSKGTEPLYGYTF. CDR3 coding DNA: TGTGCCAGCAGTAAAGGCACAGAGCCCCTCTATGGCTACACCTTC. This sequence joins TRBV6-1 and TRBJ1-2; D is uncertain. The CDR3 sequence is 15 residues long. CDR1 MNHNS and CDR2 SASEGT come from the germline V gene. Trimming removed 5 bases from V and 4 bases from J, with 17 bases in between.

The V and J genes are TRBV5-5 and TRBJ1-2; TRBD1 aligns across 8 bases. With 2 bases clipped from V and 4 bases from J, the junction kept 7 bases outside the gene matches. Germline loops: CDR1 SGHKS, CDR2 YYEKEE (reference sequence). The length of the CDR3 is 15 residues. The CDR3 loop is CASSLPGGMGYGYTF. The CDR3 coding sequence is TGTGCCAGCAGCTTACCAGGGGGCATGGGCTATGGCTACACCTTC.

The V call is TRBV5-4, the J call TRBJ2-5, with D perhaps matching TRBD2 (6 bases). The CDR3 loop spans 15 amino acids. Trimming took off 4 bases at V and 5 bases at J, with 18 bases between the two ends. Germline lookup yields CDR1 SGHNT and CDR2 YYREEE (reference sequence). The CDR3 coding sequence is TGTGCCAGCAGCGGGGGGACTGTTGGGGGGGAGACCCAGTACTTC. It codes for CASSGGTVGGETQYF. The full variable domain, with the rest looked up from reference TRBV5-4 and TRBJ2-5, is ETGVTQSPTHLIKTRGQQVTLRCSSQSGHNTVSWYQQALGQGPQFIFQYYREEENGRGNFPPRFSGLQFPNYSSELNVNALELDDSALYLCASSGGTVGGETQYFGPGTRLLVL.

This clone was counted only a few times. V and J are TRBV6-1 and TRBJ1-6, with TRBD1 matching 7 bases. After removal of 11 bases from V and 3 bases from J, the junction contained 10 bases not matched to a gene. The germline V gene has CDR1 MNHNS and CDR2 SASEGT. The CDR3 covers 15 residues. The CDR3 protein is CAHRAGQHYNSPLHF. CDR3 coding DNA: TGTGCCCATAGGGCGGGACAGCACTATAATTCACCCCTCCACTTT.